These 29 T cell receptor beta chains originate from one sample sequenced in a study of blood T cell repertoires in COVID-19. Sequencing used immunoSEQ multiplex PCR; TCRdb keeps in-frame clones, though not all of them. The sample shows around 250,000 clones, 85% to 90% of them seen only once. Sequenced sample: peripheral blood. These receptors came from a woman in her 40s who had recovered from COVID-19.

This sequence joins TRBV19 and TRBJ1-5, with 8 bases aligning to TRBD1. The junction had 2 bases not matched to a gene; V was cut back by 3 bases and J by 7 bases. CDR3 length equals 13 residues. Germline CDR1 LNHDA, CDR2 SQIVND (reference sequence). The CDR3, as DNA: TGTGCCAGTAGTATGGCAGGGGGCCAGCCCCAGCATTTT. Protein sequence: CASSMAGGQPQHF.

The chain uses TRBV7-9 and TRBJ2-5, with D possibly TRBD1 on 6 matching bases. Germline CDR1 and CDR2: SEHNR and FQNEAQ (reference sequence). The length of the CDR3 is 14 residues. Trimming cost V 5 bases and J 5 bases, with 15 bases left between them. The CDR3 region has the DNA TGTGCCAGCAGCCCTTCACAGGGTACGGAGACCCAGTACTTC. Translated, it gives CASSPSQGTETQYF.

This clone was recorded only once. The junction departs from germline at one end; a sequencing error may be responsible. CDR3 region: CTSSSRLAGAKEQFF. Written as DNA, the CDR3 is TGTACCAGCAGTTCTCGACTAGCGGGGGCTAAGGAGCAGTTCTTC. This chain joins TRBV2 and TRBJ2-1; 12 bases align to TRBD2. This CDR3 region has 15 residues. Germline CDR1 and CDR2: SNHLY and FYNNEI. The complete variable domain, with remaining parts taken from reference TRBV2 and TRBJ2-1, reads EPEVTQTPSHQVTQMGQEVILRCVPISNHLYFYWYRQILGQKVEFLVSFYNNEISEKSEIFDDQFSVERPDGSNFTLKIRSTKLEDSAMYFCTSSSRLAGAKEQFFGPGTRLTVL.

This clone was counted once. Written as DNA, the CDR3 is TGCGCCAGCAGCCAAGAGATATCGGGGTACGAGCAGTACTTC. Translated: CASSQEISGYEQYF. The gene calls are TRBV4-1 and TRBJ2-7; D is perhaps TRBD2 (5 bases). Germline-derived CDR1 and CDR2 are MGHRA and YSYEKL. The germline V and J ends were trimmed by 0 bases and 4 bases, with 10 bases remaining between them. CDR3 length equals 14 residues.

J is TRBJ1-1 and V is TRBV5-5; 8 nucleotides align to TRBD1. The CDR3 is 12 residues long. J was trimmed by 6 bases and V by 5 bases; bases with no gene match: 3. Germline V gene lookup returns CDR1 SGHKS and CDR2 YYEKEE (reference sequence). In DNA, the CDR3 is TGTGCCAGCAGTAAGGACAGGGCTGAAGCTTTCTTT. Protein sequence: CASSKDRAEAFF.

The CDR3 spells CASSWRGTPLAGGPSNEQFF. CDR3 DNA: TGCGCCAGCAGCTGGAGGGGGACACCATTAGCGGGAGGGCCTTCCAATGAGCAGTTCTTC. This sequence joins TRBV5-1 and TRBJ2-1; TRBD2 matches at 11 bases. The length of the CDR3 is 20 residues. Germline lookup yields CDR1 SGHRS and CDR2 YFSETQ. The V and J ends lost 3 bases and 6 bases, in that order; junction bases with no gene match: 20.

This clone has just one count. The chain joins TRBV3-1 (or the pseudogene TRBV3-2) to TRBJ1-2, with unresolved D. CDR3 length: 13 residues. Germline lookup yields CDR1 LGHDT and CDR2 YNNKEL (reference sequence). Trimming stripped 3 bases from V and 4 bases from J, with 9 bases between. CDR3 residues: CASSQSFVYGYTF. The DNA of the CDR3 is TGTGCCAGCAGCCAGAGCTTCGTCTATGGCTACACCTTC.

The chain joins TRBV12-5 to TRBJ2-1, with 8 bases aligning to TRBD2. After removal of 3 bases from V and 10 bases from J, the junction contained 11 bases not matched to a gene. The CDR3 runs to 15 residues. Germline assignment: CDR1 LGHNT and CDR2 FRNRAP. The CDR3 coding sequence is TGTGCTAGTGGTTTTTTTTCGGGAGGGACACGGGAGCAGTTCTTC. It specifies CASGFFSGGTREQFF.

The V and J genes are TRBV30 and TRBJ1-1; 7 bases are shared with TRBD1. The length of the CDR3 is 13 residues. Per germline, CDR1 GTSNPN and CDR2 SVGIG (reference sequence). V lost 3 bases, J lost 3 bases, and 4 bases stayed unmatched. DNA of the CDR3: TGTGCCTGGAGCCTCGACAGGGACACTGAAGCTTTCTTT. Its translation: CAWSLDRDTEAFF.

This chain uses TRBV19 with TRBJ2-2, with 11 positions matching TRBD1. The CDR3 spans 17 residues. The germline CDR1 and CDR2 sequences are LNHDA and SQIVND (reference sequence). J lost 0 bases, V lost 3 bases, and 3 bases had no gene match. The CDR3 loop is CASSMRTGGANTGELFF. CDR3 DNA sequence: TGTGCCAGTAGTATGAGGACAGGGGGCGCGAACACCGGGGAGCTGTTTTTT.

The CDR3 reads CATRDGLAGGNEQFF. CDR3 DNA sequence: TGCGCCACCAGAGATGGACTAGCGGGGGGGAATGAGCAGTTCTTC. V is TRBV5-1 and J is TRBJ2-1, with 15 bases identical to TRBD2. V lost 9 bases and J lost 7; bases outside the gene matches: 8. CDR3 length: 15 amino acids. The germline CDR1 and CDR2 sequences are SGHRS and YFSETQ.

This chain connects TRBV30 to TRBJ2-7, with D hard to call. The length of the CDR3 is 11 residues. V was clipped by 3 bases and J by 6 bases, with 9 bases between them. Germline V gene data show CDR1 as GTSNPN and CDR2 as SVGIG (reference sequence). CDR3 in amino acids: CAWRSSIEQYF. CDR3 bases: TGTGCCTGGAGAAGCTCAATCGAGCAGTACTTC. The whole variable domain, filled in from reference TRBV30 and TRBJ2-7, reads SQTIHQWPATLVQPVGSPLSLECTVEGTSNPNLYWYRQAAGRGLQLLFYSVGIGQISSEVPQNLSASRPQDRQFILSSKKLLLSDSGFYLCAWRSSIEQYFGPGTRLTVT.

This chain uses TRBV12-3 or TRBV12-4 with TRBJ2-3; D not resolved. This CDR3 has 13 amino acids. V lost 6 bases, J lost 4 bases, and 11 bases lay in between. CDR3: CASSQRLADTQYF. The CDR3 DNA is TGTGCCAGCAGCCAGAGGTTGGCAGATACGCAGTATTTT.

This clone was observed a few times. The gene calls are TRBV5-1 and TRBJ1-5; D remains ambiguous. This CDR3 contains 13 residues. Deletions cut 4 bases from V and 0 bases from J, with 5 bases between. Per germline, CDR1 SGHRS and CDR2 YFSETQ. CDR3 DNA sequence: TGCGCCAGCAGCATAGATAGCAATCAGCCCCAGCATTTT. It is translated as CASSIDSNQPQHF.

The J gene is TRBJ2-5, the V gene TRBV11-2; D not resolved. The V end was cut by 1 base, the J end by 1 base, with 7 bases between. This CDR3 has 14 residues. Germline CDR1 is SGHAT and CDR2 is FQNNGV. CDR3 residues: CASSLAPSQETQYF. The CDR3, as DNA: TGTGCCAGCAGCTTAGCTCCTAGCCAAGAGACCCAGTACTTC.

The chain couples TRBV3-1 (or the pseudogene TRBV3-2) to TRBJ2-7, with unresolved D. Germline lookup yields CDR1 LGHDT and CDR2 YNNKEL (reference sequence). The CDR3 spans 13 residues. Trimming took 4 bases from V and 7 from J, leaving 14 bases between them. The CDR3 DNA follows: TGTGCCAGCAGCCCTCCCGCATCCGAGGAGCAGTACTTC. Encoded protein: CASSPPASEEQYF.

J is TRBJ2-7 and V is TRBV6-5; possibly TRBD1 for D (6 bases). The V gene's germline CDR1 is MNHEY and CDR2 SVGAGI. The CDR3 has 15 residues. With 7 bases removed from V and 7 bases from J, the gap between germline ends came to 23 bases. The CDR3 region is CASMATGTFGGEQYF. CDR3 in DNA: TGTGCCAGCATGGCAACCGGGACATTTGGTGGGGAGCAGTACTTC.

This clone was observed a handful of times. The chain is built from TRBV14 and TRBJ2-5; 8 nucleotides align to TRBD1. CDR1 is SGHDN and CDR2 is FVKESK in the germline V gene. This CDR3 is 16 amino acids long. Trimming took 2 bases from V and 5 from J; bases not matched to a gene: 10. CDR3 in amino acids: CASSQLGTGSWETQYF. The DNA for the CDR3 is TGTGCCAGCAGCCAATTGGGGACAGGTTCATGGGAGACCCAGTACTTC.

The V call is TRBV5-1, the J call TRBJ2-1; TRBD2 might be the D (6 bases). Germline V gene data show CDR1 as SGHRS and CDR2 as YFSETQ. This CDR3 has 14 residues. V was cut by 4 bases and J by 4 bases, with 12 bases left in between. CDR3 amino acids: CASSKTGVYNEQFF. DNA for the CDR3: TGCGCCAGCAGCAAAACGGGAGTGTACAATGAGCAGTTCTTC. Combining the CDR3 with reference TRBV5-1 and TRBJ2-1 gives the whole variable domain KAGVTQTPRYLIKTRGQQVTLSCSPISGHRSVSWYQQTPGQGLQFLFEYFSETQRNKGNFPGRFSGRQFSNSRSEMNVSTLELGDSALYLCASSKTGVYNEQFFGPGTRLTVL.

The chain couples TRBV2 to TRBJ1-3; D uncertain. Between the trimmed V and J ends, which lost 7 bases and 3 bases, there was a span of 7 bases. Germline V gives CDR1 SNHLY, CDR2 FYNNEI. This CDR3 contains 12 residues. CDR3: CASMRVGNTIYF. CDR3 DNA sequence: TGTGCCAGCATGAGGGTTGGAAACACCATATATTTT. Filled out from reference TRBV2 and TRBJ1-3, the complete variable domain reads EPEVTQTPSHQVTQMGQEVILRCVPISNHLYFYWYRQILGQKVEFLVSFYNNEISEKSEIFDDQFSVERPDGSNFTLKIRSTKLEDSAMYFCASMRVGNTIYFGEGSWLTVV.

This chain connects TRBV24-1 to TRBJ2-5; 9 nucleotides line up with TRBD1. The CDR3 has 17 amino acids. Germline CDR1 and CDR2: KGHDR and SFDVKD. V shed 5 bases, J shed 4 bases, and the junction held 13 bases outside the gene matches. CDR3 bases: TGTGCCACCAGTGGCCATGGGGGGACAGGGAAGGGAGAGACCCAGTACTTC. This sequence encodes CATSGHGGTGKGETQYF.

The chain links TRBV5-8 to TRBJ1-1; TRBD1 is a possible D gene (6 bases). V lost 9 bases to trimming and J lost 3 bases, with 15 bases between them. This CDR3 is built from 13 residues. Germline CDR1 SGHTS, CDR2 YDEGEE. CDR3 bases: TGTGCCACAGAACCCACAGGGTACACTGAAGCTTTCTTT. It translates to CATEPTGYTEAFF.

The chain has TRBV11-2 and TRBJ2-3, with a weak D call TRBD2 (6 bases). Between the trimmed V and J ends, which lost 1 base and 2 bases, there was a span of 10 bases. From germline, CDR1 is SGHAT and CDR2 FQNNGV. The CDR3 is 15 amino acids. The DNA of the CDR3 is TGTGCCAGCAGCTTAGGACGGAGGGTCACAGATACGCAGTATTTT. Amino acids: CASSLGRRVTDTQYF.

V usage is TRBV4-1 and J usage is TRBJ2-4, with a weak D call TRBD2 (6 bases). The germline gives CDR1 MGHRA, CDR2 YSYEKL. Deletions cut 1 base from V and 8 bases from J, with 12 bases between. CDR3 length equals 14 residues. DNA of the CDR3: TGCGCCAGCAGCCAAGTGGAGGGCGCGGACATTCAGTACTTC. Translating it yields CASSQVEGADIQYF.

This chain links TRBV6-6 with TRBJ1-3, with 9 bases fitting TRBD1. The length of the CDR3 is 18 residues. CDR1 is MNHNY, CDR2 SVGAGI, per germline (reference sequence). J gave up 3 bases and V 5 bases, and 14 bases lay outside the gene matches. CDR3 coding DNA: TGTGCCAGCAGTCACGACCCGTTAAACAGGGGGCTTGGAAACACCATATATTTT. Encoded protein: CASSHDPLNRGLGNTIYF.

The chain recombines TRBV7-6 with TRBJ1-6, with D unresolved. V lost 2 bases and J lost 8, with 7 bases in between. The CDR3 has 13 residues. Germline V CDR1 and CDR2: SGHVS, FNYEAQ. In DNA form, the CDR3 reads TGTGCCAGCAGCTTATTTTCAGATTCACCCCTCCACTTT. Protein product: CASSLFSDSPLHF.

The CDR3 loop is CASSPSDGYEQYF. In DNA form, the CDR3 reads TGTGCCAGCAGTCCGAGCGATGGCTACGAGCAGTACTTC. V is TRBV12-3 or TRBV12-4 and J is TRBJ2-7; unclear D gene. Between the trimmed V and J ends, which lost 5 bases and 3 bases, there was a span of 11 bases. The CDR3 has 13 amino acids.

CDR3 protein: CASSFNLAGDPYEQYF. CDR3 bases: TGTGCCAGCAGTTTTAATCTAGCGGGGGATCCCTACGAGCAGTACTTC. The chain carries TRBV27 and TRBJ2-7; 10 nucleotides match TRBD2. The CDR3 runs 16 residues. Germline V gene data show CDR1 as MNHEY and CDR2 as SMNVEV (reference sequence). V shed 3 bases, J shed 2 bases, and the junction held 7 bases outside the gene matches.

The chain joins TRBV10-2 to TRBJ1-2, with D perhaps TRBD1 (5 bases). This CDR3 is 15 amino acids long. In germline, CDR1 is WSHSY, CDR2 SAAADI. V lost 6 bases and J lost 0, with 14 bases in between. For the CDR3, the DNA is TGCGCCAGCAGAAGATCCGGGACTGCTAACTATGGCTACACCTTC. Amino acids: CASRRSGTANYGYTF.